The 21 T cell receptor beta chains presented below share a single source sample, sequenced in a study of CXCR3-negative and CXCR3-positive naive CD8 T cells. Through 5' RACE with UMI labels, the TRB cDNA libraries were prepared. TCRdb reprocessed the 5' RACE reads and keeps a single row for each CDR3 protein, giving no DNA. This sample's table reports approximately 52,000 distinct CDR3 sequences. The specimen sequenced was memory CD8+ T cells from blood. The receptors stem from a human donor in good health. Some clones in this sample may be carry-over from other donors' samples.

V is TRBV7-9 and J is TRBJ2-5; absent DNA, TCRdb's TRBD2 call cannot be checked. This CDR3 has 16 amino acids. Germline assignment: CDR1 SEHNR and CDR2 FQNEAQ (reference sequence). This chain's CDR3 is CASTDSLGLDQETQYF. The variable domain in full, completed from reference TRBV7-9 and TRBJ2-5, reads DTGVSQNPRHKITKRGQNVTFRCDPISEHNRLYWYRQTLGQGPEFLTYFQNEAQLEKSRLLSDRFSAERPKGSFSTLEIQRTEQGDSAMYLCASTDSLGLDQETQYFGPGTRLLVL.

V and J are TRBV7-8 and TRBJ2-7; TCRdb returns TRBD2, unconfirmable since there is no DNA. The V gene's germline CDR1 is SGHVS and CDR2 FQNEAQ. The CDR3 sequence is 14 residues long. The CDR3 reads CASTPGAGADEQYF.

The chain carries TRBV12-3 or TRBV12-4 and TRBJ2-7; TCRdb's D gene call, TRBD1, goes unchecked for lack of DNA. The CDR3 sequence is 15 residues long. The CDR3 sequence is CASSLAPGQGYEQYF.

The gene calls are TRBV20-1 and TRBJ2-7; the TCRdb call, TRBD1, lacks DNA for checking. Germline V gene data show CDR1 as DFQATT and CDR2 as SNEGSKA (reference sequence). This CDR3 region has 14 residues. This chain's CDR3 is CSAYGQGSTYEQYF.

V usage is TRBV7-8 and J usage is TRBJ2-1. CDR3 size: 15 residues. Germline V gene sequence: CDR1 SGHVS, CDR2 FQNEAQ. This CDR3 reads CASSLALSSYNEQFF.

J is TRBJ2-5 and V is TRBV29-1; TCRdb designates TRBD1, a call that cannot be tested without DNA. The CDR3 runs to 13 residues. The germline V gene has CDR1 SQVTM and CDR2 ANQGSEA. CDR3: CSVGTGGRETQYF.

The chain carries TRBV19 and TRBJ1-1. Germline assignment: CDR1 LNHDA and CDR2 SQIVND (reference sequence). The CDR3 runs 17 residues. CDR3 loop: CASSIDLNRLMNTEAFF.

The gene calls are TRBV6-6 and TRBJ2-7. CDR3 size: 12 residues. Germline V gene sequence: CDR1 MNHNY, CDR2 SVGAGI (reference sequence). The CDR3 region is CASSPSHYEQYF.

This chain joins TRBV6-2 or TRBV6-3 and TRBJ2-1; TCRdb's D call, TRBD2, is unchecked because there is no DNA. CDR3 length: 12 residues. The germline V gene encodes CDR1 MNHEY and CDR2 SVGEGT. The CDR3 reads CASSSLAEEQFF.

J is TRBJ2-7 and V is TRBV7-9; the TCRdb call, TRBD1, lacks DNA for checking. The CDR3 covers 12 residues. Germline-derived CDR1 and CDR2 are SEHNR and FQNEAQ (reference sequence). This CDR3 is CASGIRGIDADF.

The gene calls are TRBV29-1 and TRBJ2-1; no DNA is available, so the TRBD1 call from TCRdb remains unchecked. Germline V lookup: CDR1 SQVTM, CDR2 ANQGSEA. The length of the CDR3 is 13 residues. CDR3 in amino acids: CSVDPRDYNEQFF.

The CDR3 loop reads CSETLDYNEQFF. The chain recombines TRBV29-1 with TRBJ2-1. This CDR3 is 12 amino acids long. In germline, CDR1 is SQVTM, CDR2 ANQGSEA.

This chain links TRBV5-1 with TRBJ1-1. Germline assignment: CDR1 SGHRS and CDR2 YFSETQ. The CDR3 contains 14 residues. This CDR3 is CASSAPMEGTEAFF.

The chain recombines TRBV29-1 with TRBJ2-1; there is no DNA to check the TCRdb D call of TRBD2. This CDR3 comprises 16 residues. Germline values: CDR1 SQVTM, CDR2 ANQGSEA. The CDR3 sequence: CSVVGTSGFLYNEQFF.

CDR3 residues: CSPLAGGLCSYNEQFF. The chain employs TRBV29-1 and TRBJ2-1; the D gene TCRdb calls, TRBD2, cannot be checked with no DNA. CDR1 is SQVTM and CDR2 is ANQGSEA in the germline V gene. CDR3 length: 16 residues.

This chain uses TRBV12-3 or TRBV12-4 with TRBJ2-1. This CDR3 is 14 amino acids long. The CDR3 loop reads CASSSSLPANEQFF.

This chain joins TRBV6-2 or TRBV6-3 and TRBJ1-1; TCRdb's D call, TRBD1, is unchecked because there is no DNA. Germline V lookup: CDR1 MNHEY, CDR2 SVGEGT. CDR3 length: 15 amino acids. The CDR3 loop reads CASSDPDSYHTEAFF.

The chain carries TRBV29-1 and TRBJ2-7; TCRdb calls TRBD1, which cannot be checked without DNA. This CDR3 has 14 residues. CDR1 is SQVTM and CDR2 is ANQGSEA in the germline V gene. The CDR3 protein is CSVDGQGETYEQYF.

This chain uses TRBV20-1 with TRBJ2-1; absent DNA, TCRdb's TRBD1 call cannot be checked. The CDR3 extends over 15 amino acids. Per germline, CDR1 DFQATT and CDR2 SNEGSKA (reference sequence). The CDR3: CSARVSGHVYNEQFF.

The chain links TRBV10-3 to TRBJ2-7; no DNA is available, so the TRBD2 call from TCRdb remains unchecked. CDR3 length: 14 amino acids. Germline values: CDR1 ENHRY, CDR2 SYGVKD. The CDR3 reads CAISEGLASSEQYF.

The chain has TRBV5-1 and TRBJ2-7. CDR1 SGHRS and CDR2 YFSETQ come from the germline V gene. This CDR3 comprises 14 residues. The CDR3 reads CASSLRGTPYEQYF.